One sample yielded the 15 T cell receptor beta chains listed below, sequenced in a study of shared clonotypes between healthy human individuals. The repertoire was sequenced with immunoSEQ multiplex PCR; TCRdb's copy has only in-frame clones and lacks some. This sample has roughly 1 million clones, with about 80% found just once. Sequencing was done on a sample of memory CD4+ T cells from PBMCs. The subset denotes: CD45RA-negative fraction. The source is a man between 18 and 29 years old in good health. Some clones in this sample may be carry-over from other donors' samples.

This rearrangement joins TRBV30 to TRBJ1-1; weak D call: TRBD1 (5 bases). V lost 3 bases, J lost 3 bases, and 14 bases lay in between. Germline CDR1 reads GTSNPN; CDR2 reads SVGIG (reference sequence). This CDR3 region has 14 residues. This CDR3 reads CAWRGGGRDTEAFF. The DNA for the CDR3 is TGTGCCTGGAGGGGTGGGGGTAGGGACACTGAAGCTTTCTTT.

The chain employs TRBV30 and TRBJ1-6, with a tentative D call TRBD1 (6 bases). Per the germline V gene, CDR1 is GTSNPN and CDR2 is SVGIG (reference sequence). The CDR3 has 15 amino acids. Trimming took 0 bases from V and 9 from J, leaving 15 bases between them. In DNA, the CDR3 is TGTGCCTGGAGTGTACAACAGGGTCTAACTTCACCCCTCCACTTT. Amino acid sequence: CAWSVQQGLTSPLHF.

This clone was counted many times. This sequence joins TRBV27 and TRBJ1-2; D perhaps matches TRBD1 (5 bases). The CDR3 sequence is 14 residues long. The V and J ends lost 6 bases and 9 bases respectively, with 20 bases between them. The germline V gene encodes CDR1 MNHEY and CDR2 SMNVEV (reference sequence). CDR3 protein: CASSLVGGGESYTF. Written as DNA, the CDR3 is TGTGCCAGCAGCCTAGTGGGGGGAGGGGAGAGCTACACCTTC.

This clone was observed a few times. The J gene is TRBJ1-4, the V gene TRBV6-1; a weak D match, TRBD1 (5 bases). CDR3 length: 13 residues. V dropped 5 bases and J dropped 2 bases, with 6 bases sitting between them. From germline, CDR1 is MNHNS and CDR2 SASEGT. CDR3 nucleotides: TGTGCCAGCAGTCGACAGACTAATGAAAAACTGTTTTTT. It specifies CASSRQTNEKLFF.

The V and J genes are TRBV5-1 and TRBJ2-5, with 10 bases lining up with TRBD1. Trimming removed 1 base from V and 4 bases from J; junction bases left unmatched: 4. The CDR3 consists of 15 residues. CDR1 is SGHRS, CDR2 YFSETQ, per germline. CDR3 nucleotide sequence: TGCGCCAGCAGCTTGTTGGGGACAGGGGCAGAGACCCAGTACTTC. Protein: CASSLLGTGAETQYF.

The chain recombines TRBV5-1 with TRBJ2-5; 8 bases are a match to TRBD2. Germline CDR1 SGHRS, CDR2 YFSETQ. This CDR3 contains 12 residues. J gave up 3 bases and V 5 bases, and 0 bases lay outside the gene matches. In nucleotides, the CDR3 is TGCGCCAGCAGGCGGGGGGAAGAGACCCAGTACTTC. It encodes CASRRGEETQYF.

This rearrangement joins TRBV15 to TRBJ1-2, with D possibly TRBD1 on 6 matching bases. Between the trimmed V and J ends, which lost 3 bases and 8 bases, there was a span of 19 bases. Looked up from germline, CDR1 is LNHNV and CDR2 is YYDKDF (reference sequence). This CDR3 has 15 residues. The CDR3 DNA sequence: TGTGCCACCAGCAGGGGGGACCGCCTGGGGGCCGGCTACACCTTC. Its translation is CATSRGDRLGAGYTF.

This chain connects TRBV7-3 to TRBJ2-1; 9 bases are shared with TRBD1. Germline lookup yields CDR1 SGHTA and CDR2 FQGTGA. The trim removed 2 bases at V and 9 bases at J, leaving 11 bases unmatched. This CDR3 is built from 16 residues. In DNA form, the CDR3 reads TGTGCCAGCAGCTTATTTCATGGGACAGGGACCCCTGAGCAGTTCTTC. This translates into CASSLFHGTGTPEQFF.

The chain carries TRBV4-3 and TRBJ2-2; maybe TRBD2 (5 bases). V gave up 0 bases and J gave up 4 bases, with 12 bases separating them. Germline V gene lookup returns CDR1 LGHNA and CDR2 YSLEER. This CDR3 has 16 amino acids. The CDR3 DNA is TGCGCCAGCAGCCAAGAACGCCCCCGGGGCACCGGGGAGCTGTTTTTT. Its protein is CASSQERPRGTGELFF.

This chain joins TRBV7-9 and TRBJ1-1; tentatively, D is TRBD1 (6 bases). This CDR3 has 17 amino acids. CDR1 SEHNR and CDR2 FQNEAQ come from the germline V gene (reference sequence). V was cut by 5 bases and J by 1 base, with 20 bases left in between. The CDR3 loop is CASSPKGWGAANTEAFF. The CDR3 bases are TGTGCCAGCAGCCCCAAGGGATGGGGGGCCGCGAACACTGAAGCTTTCTTT.

The chain has TRBV6-5 and TRBJ1-5; D is uncertain. The V and J ends lost 6 bases and 7 bases respectively, with 10 bases between them. The length of the CDR3 is 12 residues. Germline V gene data show CDR1 as MNHEY and CDR2 as SVGAGI. CDR3 protein: CASSDGRQPQHF. CDR3 bases: TGTGCCAGCAGCGATGGACGGCAGCCCCAGCATTTT.

This chain links TRBV27 with TRBJ2-6; 8 bases are a match to TRBD1. Trimming took 5 bases from V and 1 from J; bases not matched to a gene: 10. CDR1 and CDR2 from the germline V gene are MNHEY and SMNVEV (reference sequence). The CDR3 runs 18 residues. In DNA, the CDR3 is TGTGCCAGCAGTCAAAAGGACAGGGTTTTGTCTGGGGCCAACGTCCTGACTTTC. It is translated as CASSQKDRVLSGANVLTF.

This sequence joins TRBV11-2 and TRBJ2-7, with 7 positions matching TRBD1. V shed 5 bases, J shed 4 bases, and the junction held 5 bases outside the gene matches. Germline V lookup: CDR1 SGHAT, CDR2 FQNNGV. The CDR3 runs 13 residues. CDR3 protein: CASSPGTVYEQYF. The CDR3 DNA reads as TGTGCCAGCAGCCCCGGGACAGTATACGAGCAGTACTTC. The full variable domain, in which reference TRBV11-2 and TRBJ2-7 provide the parts outside the CDR3, is EAGVAQSPRYKIIEKRQSVAFWCNPISGHATLYWYQQILGQGPKLLIQFQNNGVVDDSQLPKDRFSAERLKGVDSTLKIQPAKLEDSAVYLCASSPGTVYEQYFGPGTRLTVT.

The sample holds a few counts of this clone. The V gene is TRBV2, the J gene TRBJ1-1; 10 nucleotides line up with TRBD1. The CDR3 sequence is 15 residues long. With V trimmed by 5 bases and J by 5 bases, 8 bases remained unmatched. Germline V gene data show CDR1 as SNHLY and CDR2 as FYNNEI. This CDR3 reads CASSPWDRGGTEAFF. The CDR3 DNA reads TGTGCCAGCAGTCCGTGGGACAGGGGAGGAACTGAAGCTTTCTTT.

The chain combines TRBV6-5 with TRBJ2-5, with D possibly being TRBD2 (5 bases). This CDR3 is built from 14 residues. Per germline, CDR1 MNHEY and CDR2 SVGAGI. The V and J ends lost 0 bases and 5 bases respectively, with 10 bases between them. The CDR3 here is CASSYSRAWETQYF. The CDR3 nucleotides read TGTGCCAGCAGTTACTCGAGGGCATGGGAGACCCAGTACTTC.